One sample yielded the 32 T cell receptor beta chains listed below, sequenced in a study of vaccination and CD4 T cells after COVID-19. Researchers used the Oncomine TCR Beta short-read assay to sequence DNA from cultured CD4+ T cells. TCRdb processed the PCR reads anew with MiXCR; each CDR3 protein has one entry. The repertoire holds around 20,000 distinct CDR3 sequences, with around 33% as singletons. No antigen is known for these receptors. As for treatment: roughly 10-day PBMC culture with coronavirus spike peptide pools or control peptides (ViraFEST assay). The specimen sequenced was cultured CD4+ T cells from blood. Receptors originate from a human donor with COVID-19.

The V gene is TRBV3-1, the J gene TRBJ2-3, with D tentatively TRBD2 (6 bases). The CDR3 spans 16 residues. CDR1 is LGHDT and CDR2 is YNNKEL in the germline V gene (reference sequence). V was clipped by 2 bases and J by 0 bases, with 12 bases between them. CDR3 amino acids: CASSQYRGSSTDTQYF. CDR3 bases: TGTGCCAGCAGCCAATACCGGGGGTCTAGCACAGATACGCAGTATTTT.

The chain uses TRBV7-8 and TRBJ2-1; 7 bases align to TRBD2. V lost 5 bases and J lost 6; bases outside the gene matches: 13. This CDR3 comprises 16 residues. Germline V gene data show CDR1 as SGHVS and CDR2 as FQNEAQ. The CDR3 bases are TGTGCCAGCAGCGGGAGGGACGTCCGACCTAGCAATGAGCAGTTCTTC. Translating it yields CASSGRDVRPSNEQFF. Looking up the rest from reference TRBV7-8 and TRBJ2-1 gives the full variable domain: GAGVSQSPRYKVAKRGQDVALRCDPISGHVSLFWYQQALGQGPEFLTYFQNEAQLDKSGLPSDRFFAERPEGSVSTLKIQRTQQEDSAVYLCASSGRDVRPSNEQFFGPGTRLTVL.

The rearrangement links TRBV20-1 to TRBJ1-5; 8 nucleotides agree with TRBD1. This CDR3 has 16 amino acids. V shed 5 bases, J shed 1 base, and the junction held 10 bases outside the gene matches. Germline CDR1 reads DFQATT; CDR2 reads SNEGSKA (reference sequence). The CDR3 DNA follows: TGCAGTGCTGGTACCAGGGGGCCTGGGAGCAATCAGCCCCAGCATTTT. Translation: CSAGTRGPGSNQPQHF.

This clonotype appeared a few times. CDR3 sequence (DNA): TGCGCCAGCAGCCCCCTCGGACAGGATTCACCCCTCCACTTT. It specifies CASSPLGQDSPLHF. The J gene is TRBJ1-6, the V gene TRBV5-1; 7 positions match TRBD1. In germline, CDR1 is SGHRS, CDR2 YFSETQ. Trimming took 4 bases from V and 8 from J; bases not matched to a gene: 6. The CDR3 spans 14 residues.

This chain links TRBV11-2 with TRBJ2-7; perhaps TRBD2 as D (6 bases). Trimming pared 5 bases from V and 4 bases from J, leaving 9 bases between. Germline CDR1 and CDR2: SGHAT and FQNNGV. This CDR3 is built from 12 residues. CDR3 DNA: TGTGCCAGCAGCCCTGGGGGGTACGAGCAGTACTTC. Translation: CASSPGGYEQYF. The variable domain in full, with the rest retrieved from reference TRBV11-2 and TRBJ2-7, is EAGVAQSPRYKIIEKRQSVAFWCNPISGHATLYWYQQILGQGPKLLIQFQNNGVVDDSQLPKDRFSAERLKGVDSTLKIQPAKLEDSAVYLCASSPGGYEQYFGPGTRLTVT.

This clonotype came up once. This rearrangement joins TRBV10-1 to TRBJ2-3, with 10 bases fitting TRBD2. The CDR3 is made up of 16 amino acids. Germline V gene lookup returns CDR1 WNHNN and CDR2 SYGVQD (reference sequence). The CDR3 region has the DNA TGCACTTGGAGGCTAGCGGGGGTAGGGGTTGGGGATACGCAGTATTTT. It specifies CTWRLAGVGVGDTQYF.

The sample holds a few counts of this clonotype. The CDR3 nucleotides are TGTGCCAGCAGCTTAGGGGGCCCTCGAGTGGGGGGCTACACCTTC. Translated: CASSLGGPRVGGYTF. V usage is TRBV7-8 and J usage is TRBJ1-2; a possible D gene is TRBD1 (5 bases). This CDR3 has 15 residues. Trimming took 1 base from V and 8 from J, leaving 17 bases between them. CDR1 is SGHVS and CDR2 is FQNEAQ in the germline V gene.

This clonotype is labeled as medium-sized. J is TRBJ1-6 and V is TRBV27, with D possibly being TRBD1 (5 bases). The CDR3 totals 16 residues. V dropped 7 bases and J dropped 0 bases, with 13 bases sitting between them. CDR1 is MNHEY and CDR2 is SMNVEV in the germline V gene (reference sequence). The CDR3 loop reads CASTTTASSYNSPLHF. The CDR3 DNA is TGTGCCAGCACCACGACAGCGAGCTCCTATAATTCACCCCTCCACTTT.

The chain carries TRBV11-2 and TRBJ1-2; D gene unclear. CDR3 length: 14 amino acids. V lost 1 base to trimming and J lost 0 bases, with 6 bases between them. In germline, CDR1 is SGHAT, CDR2 FQNNGV. The CDR3 protein is CASSLGSANYGYTF. CDR3 nucleotide sequence: TGTGCCAGCAGCTTAGGGTCTGCTAACTATGGCTACACCTTC.

This chain connects TRBV20-1 to TRBJ1-6; D perhaps matches TRBD1 (6 bases). Trimming removed 6 bases at V and 10 bases at J, with 16 bases between. The CDR3 is 13 amino acids. Germline V gene lookup returns CDR1 DFQATT and CDR2 SNEGSKA (reference sequence). CDR3 in amino acids: CSATQGSGSPLHF. CDR3 nucleotides: TGCAGTGCCACACAGGGAAGTGGGTCACCCCTCCACTTT.

Comment on this clonotype: At one end, the junction sequence differs from germline, possibly due to a read error. V gene TRBV29-1 combines with J gene TRBJ1-1; D is possibly TRBD1 (5 bases). The CDR3 contains 13 residues. From germline, CDR1 is SQVTM and CDR2 ANQGSEA. The CDR3 nucleotides read TGCAGCGTCGAAGACAGAAAGAACACTGAAGCTTTCTTT. Translation: CSVEDRKNTEAFF.

In nucleotides, the CDR3 is TGTGCCAGCAGTTTTATCCAGGGCCCAGATACGCAGTATTTT. Protein product: CASSFIQGPDTQYF. The chain carries TRBV12-3 or TRBV12-4 and TRBJ2-3; TRBD1 is a possible D gene (5 bases). The V gene lost 3 bases and the J gene lost 4 bases, with 11 bases spanning the gap. The length of the CDR3 is 14 residues.

The chain recombines TRBV6-1 with TRBJ2-5; TRBD1 might be the D (5 bases). With 1 base removed from V and 1 base from J, the gap between germline ends came to 22 bases. This CDR3 has 19 amino acids. Looked up from germline, CDR1 is MNHNS and CDR2 is SASEGT. The CDR3 DNA is TGTGCCAGCAGTGAAGGGCGCAGTGGGGCTCACTCGGTCCAAGAGACCCAGTACTTC. The encoded protein is CASSEGRSGAHSVQETQYF.

This clonotype was found a few times. V and J are TRBV6-5 and TRBJ1-1; D uncertain. This CDR3 spans 11 amino acids. The V gene's germline CDR1 is MNHEY and CDR2 SVGAGI. The germline V and J ends were trimmed by 2 bases and 6 bases, with 4 bases remaining between them. The CDR3: CASSYSAEAFF. The CDR3 region has the DNA TGTGCCAGCAGTTACAGCGCTGAAGCTTTCTTT.

The chain carries TRBV7-9 and TRBJ1-5, with D perhaps matching TRBD1 (5 bases). With 4 bases removed from V and 7 bases from J, the gap between germline ends came to 11 bases. This CDR3 has 13 amino acids. Per germline, CDR1 SEHNR and CDR2 FQNEAQ (reference sequence). CDR3 bases: TGTGCCAGCAGCTCCCAGGGCAGCCAGCCCCAGCATTTT. This gives the protein CASSSQGSQPQHF.

This chain uses TRBV24-1 with TRBJ2-1; D uncertain. The CDR3 sequence is 13 residues long. Germline V CDR1 and CDR2: KGHDR, SFDVKD. Deletions cut 7 bases from V and 5 bases from J, with 11 bases between. This chain's CDR3 is CATRTPGDNEQFF. CDR3 DNA sequence: TGTGCCACCAGGACGCCAGGAGACAATGAGCAGTTCTTC.

The rearrangement uses TRBV7-6 and TRBJ2-7, with D tentatively TRBD2 (7 bases). Deletions cut 7 bases from V and 7 bases from J, with 20 bases between. This CDR3 has 14 amino acids. CDR1 and CDR2 (germline): SGHVS, FNYEAQ. Here the CDR3 DNA reads TGTGCCAGCACACTTATGGGGGGGGCTGGGGAGCAGTACTTC. Translation gives CASTLMGGAGEQYF.

This clonotype qualifies as large. This CDR3 is CASIPLEGISSYEQYF. As DNA, the CDR3 is TGTGCCAGCATCCCGCTGGAGGGGATAAGCTCCTACGAGCAGTACTTC. The chain uses TRBV6-1 and TRBJ2-7, with D possibly matching TRBD2 (6 bases). Germline lookup yields CDR1 MNHNS and CDR2 SASEGT. The V and J ends lost 7 bases and 0 bases respectively, with 19 bases between them. This CDR3 region has 16 residues.

This chain uses TRBV28 with TRBJ1-1; unclear D gene. The germline V gene has CDR1 MDHEN and CDR2 SYDVKM. The CDR3 covers 13 residues. V was cut by 6 bases and J by 0 bases, with 8 bases left in between. This CDR3 is CASRPILNTEAFF. For the CDR3, the DNA is TGTGCCAGCAGGCCCATATTGAACACTGAAGCTTTCTTT.

This clonotype occurred a few times. This chain uses TRBV6-1 with TRBJ2-1; D is possibly TRBD1 (5 bases). The CDR3 extends over 12 amino acids. The germline gives CDR1 MNHNS, CDR2 SASEGT. Trimming took 2 bases from V and 13 from J, leaving 12 bases between them. The CDR3 nucleotides are TGTGCCAGCAGTGAACTCCAGGGCGCACAGTTCTTC. It specifies CASSELQGAQFF.

As DNA, the CDR3 is TGCGCCAGCAGCCAAGATCGGAGGGGTCAGCCCCAGCATTTT. Its protein product is CASSQDRRGQPQHF. The gene calls are TRBV4-1 and TRBJ1-5; D might be TRBD1 (5 bases). The length of the CDR3 is 14 residues. The germline gives CDR1 MGHRA, CDR2 YSYEKL. V gave up 0 bases and J gave up 6 bases, with 9 bases separating them.

The gene calls are TRBV30 and TRBJ1-1, with a possible D match to TRBD1 (5 bases). CDR1 is GTSNPN and CDR2 is SVGIG in the germline V gene (reference sequence). The CDR3 sequence is 15 residues long. Trimming shortened V by 3 bases and J by 1 base, and 15 bases separated the two germline ends. The CDR3 spells CAWRRAGLGNTEAFF. Written as DNA, the CDR3 is TGTGCCTGGAGAAGGGCAGGGCTAGGGAACACTGAAGCTTTCTTT.

This clonotype was detected only a few times. This rearrangement joins TRBV21-1 to TRBJ2-2; the table's D gene call, TRBD1, was not cross checked with the DNA. TRBV21-1 is a listed pseudogene. The CDR3 sequence is 20 residues long. CDR3 DNA: TGTGCCAGCAGCAAGTCGCCTCGACCGGGACAGGGGGCGCGGATCGGGGAGCTGTTTTTT. Its translation: CASSKSPRPGQGARIGELFF.

The J gene is TRBJ1-1, the V gene TRBV6-2 or TRBV6-3; the D is unclear. V lost 5 bases and J lost 3, with 13 bases in between. The CDR3 is 14 amino acids. CDR1 is MNHEY and CDR2 is SVGEGT in the germline V gene. The CDR3 here is CASSPTRQDTEAFF. In DNA form, the CDR3 reads TGTGCCAGCAGTCCTACTAGGCAGGACACTGAAGCTTTCTTT.

The V gene is TRBV6-2 or TRBV6-3, the J gene TRBJ1-1; 7 nucleotides align to TRBD1. The CDR3 covers 13 residues. J gave up 10 bases and V 5 bases, and 10 bases lay outside the gene matches. Germline lookup yields CDR1 MNHEY and CDR2 SVGEGT. CDR3 in DNA: TGTGCCAGCAGTGACCCCCAAGGGGGCCCAGCTTTCTTT. This gives the protein CASSDPQGGPAFF.

V usage is TRBV20-1 and J usage is TRBJ1-6; D is uncertain. Trimming pared 5 bases from V and 0 bases from J, leaving 11 bases between. The CDR3 sequence is 15 residues long. Germline V CDR1 and CDR2: DFQATT, SNEGSKA (reference sequence). CDR3 in DNA: TGCAGTGCTCTTTACCTAAGCTCCTATAATTCACCCCTCCACTTT. It translates to CSALYLSSYNSPLHF.

V is TRBV11-2 and J is TRBJ1-3; D gene unclear. From germline, CDR1 is SGHAT and CDR2 FQNNGV. The CDR3 has 15 amino acids. With 5 bases removed from V and 0 bases from J, the gap between germline ends came to 11 bases. For the CDR3, the DNA is TGTGCCAGCAGCCCCCGGCTTAACTCTGGAAACACCATATATTTT. Translating it yields CASSPRLNSGNTIYF.

The sample holds a few counts of this clonotype. CDR3 protein: CATSEFHSDTQYF. For the CDR3, the DNA is TGTGCCACCAGTGAGTTCCACTCAGATACGCAGTATTTT. V usage is TRBV24-1 and J usage is TRBJ2-3, with D hard to call. V shed 4 bases and J shed 4 bases, with 8 bases lying between them. Germline values: CDR1 KGHDR, CDR2 SFDVKD. The CDR3 is 13 amino acids.

J is TRBJ2-3 and V is TRBV5-1, with 11 bases matching TRBD1. This CDR3 spans 16 amino acids. CDR1 SGHRS and CDR2 YFSETQ come from the germline V gene. V shed 4 bases, J shed 5 bases, and the junction held 9 bases outside the gene matches. The CDR3 sequence: CASSPGTGGRIDTQYF. DNA of the CDR3: TGCGCCAGCAGCCCCGGGACAGGGGGTAGGATAGATACGCAGTATTTT.

The rearrangement joins TRBV2 to TRBJ2-3; possibly TRBD2 for D (6 bases). The CDR3 loop spans 15 amino acids. Germline CDR1 and CDR2: SNHLY and FYNNEI. With 8 bases removed from V and 2 bases from J, the gap between germline ends came to 17 bases. The chain's CDR3 is CASDEAGGPTDTQYF. As DNA, the CDR3 is TGTGCCAGCGACGAGGCCGGGGGACCCACAGATACGCAGTATTTT.

The chain joins TRBV2 to TRBJ2-3, with TRBD2 identical over 14 bases. V was pared by 5 bases and J by 4 bases, with 11 bases of the junction left unmatched. The CDR3 is 18 residues long. Germline CDR1 reads SNHLY; CDR2 reads FYNNEI. The CDR3 loop reads CASSQRLAGGPGADTQYF. As DNA, the CDR3 is TGTGCCAGCAGTCAACGACTAGCGGGGGGGCCCGGGGCAGATACGCAGTATTTT.

This clonotype counts as medium-sized. This rearrangement joins TRBV6-1 to TRBJ1-2; a possible D gene is TRBD1 (6 bases). V lost 10 bases and J lost 4, with 13 bases in between. The germline CDR1 and CDR2 sequences are MNHNS and SASEGT. This CDR3 region has 12 residues. CDR3 protein: CANQGSSYGYTF. As DNA, the CDR3 is TGTGCCAACCAGGGGTCTAGCTATGGCTACACCTTC.